The clone carrying this T cell receptor beta chain has a handful of counts. Its antigen is unknown. The data originate from a study of identical twins. Study results and caveats: The study based its conclusions on cross-sectional statistical analysis and did not follow the same donors. The authors noted that invariant MAIT and iNKT cells could partly confound zero-insertion analyses.

Germline CDR1 is DFQATT and CDR2 is SNEGSKA (reference sequence). The CDR3 has 14 residues. Unmatched junction bases numbered 5, after V lost 5 bases and J lost 3 bases. Unique molecular identifiers were present on the cDNA, and a universal primer site came from template switching. From the 5' RACE reads, TCRdb called clonotypes with MiXCR, one entry per CDR3 protein. The sample lists roughly 690,000 distinct CDR3 sequences, around 6% occurring once. All donors comprised healthy Caucasians. The sequenced sample consisted of naive T cells sorted from blood. The chain is built from TRBV20-1 and TRBJ2-1, with 9 bases identical to TRBD2. The source of this sequence is a man aged 18 to 29 in good health. This CDR3 reads CSAAPAGGYNEQFF. The CDR3 DNA sequence: TGCAGTGCTGCCCCAGCGGGAGGCTACAATGAGCAGTTCTTC.